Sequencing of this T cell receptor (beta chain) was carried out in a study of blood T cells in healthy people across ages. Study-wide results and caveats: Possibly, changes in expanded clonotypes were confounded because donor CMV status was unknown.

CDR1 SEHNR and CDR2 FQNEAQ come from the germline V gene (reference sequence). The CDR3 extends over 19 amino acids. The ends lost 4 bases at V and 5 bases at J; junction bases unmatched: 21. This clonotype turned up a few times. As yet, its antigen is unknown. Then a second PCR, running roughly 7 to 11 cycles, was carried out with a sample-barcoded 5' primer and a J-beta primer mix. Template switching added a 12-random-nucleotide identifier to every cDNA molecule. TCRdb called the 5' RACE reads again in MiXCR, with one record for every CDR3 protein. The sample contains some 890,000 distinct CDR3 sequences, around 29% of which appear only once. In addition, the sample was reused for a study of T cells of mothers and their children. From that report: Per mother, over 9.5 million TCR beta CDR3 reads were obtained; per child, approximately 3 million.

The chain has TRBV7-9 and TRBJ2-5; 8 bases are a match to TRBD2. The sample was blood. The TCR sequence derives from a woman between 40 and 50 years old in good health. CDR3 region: CASSSPGGRAGVIRETQYF. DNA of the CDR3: TGTGCCAGCAGCTCCCCCGGGGGTCGAGCGGGGGTGATACGGGAGACCCAGTACTTC.